This TCR beta chain stems from a study of T cells in Graves' hyperthyroidism and ophthalmopathy. This clonotype showed up many times. The CDR3 totals 16 residues. The V end lost 4 bases, the J end lost 0 bases, and 14 bases lay between the germline ends. Germline CDR1 reads MNHNS; CDR2 reads SASEGT. There were TCR beta CDR3 regions amplified from RNA transcripts. The study used the HTBI primer set for a first-round RT-PCR of the TCR CDR3. TCRdb processed the multiplex PCR reads anew with MiXCR; each CDR3 protein has one entry. The repertoire holds some 350,000 distinct CDR3 sequences, approximately 14% seen once, with about 27% in the top ten. The hyperthyroidism was newly diagnosed and had lasted under 2 months; the patients were aged 18 to 65. Diagnosis relied on clinical symptoms, serum thyroxine and TRAb, thyroid ultrasound and orbital computed tomography. It was less than 13 ml of fresh peripheral blood that supplied the PBMCs.

The chain carries TRBV6-1 and TRBJ2-3; no firm D call. The clonotype originates from a woman younger than 35 with Graves' hyperthyroidism that later progressed to Graves' ophthalmopathy. The sample taken for sequencing was blood. CDR3 DNA sequence: TGTGCCAGCAGTGGCCTCGTGGGTCGTAGCACAGATACGCAGTATTTT. It translates to CASSGLVGRSTDTQYF.